Below are 27 T cell receptor beta chains sequenced from a single sample in a study of blood T cells in healthy people across ages. The second PCR ran roughly 7 to 12 cycles with a sample-barcoded 5' primer and J-beta primers. TCRdb re-called the 5' RACE reads through MiXCR, storing one row per CDR3 protein. In the table there are 550,000 to 800,000 distinct CDR3 sequences, roughly 30% of which are singletons. Sequencing used blood. The receptors were sampled from a woman aged 80 or over in good health.

V and J are TRBV7-6 and TRBJ2-5; TRBD2 matches at 11 bases. CDR1 is SGHVS, CDR2 FNYEAQ, per germline. The CDR3 is 17 residues long. Trimming cost V 2 bases and J 5 bases; bases outside gene matches: 10. This CDR3 is CASSLSRLAGGGETQYF. CDR3 in DNA: TGTGCCAGCAGCTTATCGAGGCTAGCGGGGGGCGGGGAGACCCAGTACTTC.

This clonotype was counted at least ten times. The rearrangement joins TRBV12-3 or TRBV12-4 to TRBJ2-2; either TRBD1 or TRBD2 may supply D (6 bases each). This CDR3 is 14 amino acids long. Deletions cut 3 bases from V and 7 bases from J, with 12 bases between. CDR3 protein: CASSFGGGGGELFF. The CDR3 region has the DNA TGTGCCAGCAGTTTCGGGGGCGGCGGCGGGGAGCTGTTTTTT.

The chain couples TRBV5-1 to TRBJ2-7; tentatively, D is TRBD2 (6 bases). V lost 0 bases and J 3 bases, leaving 10 bases between the germline ends. The CDR3 length is 14 residues. Germline V gene data show CDR1 as SGHRS and CDR2 as YFSETQ. The CDR3 loop reads CASSLGCGVYEQYV. The CDR3 DNA reads as TGCGCCAGCAGCTTGGGGTGCGGGGTCTACGAGCAGTACGTC.

The chain is built from TRBV2 and TRBJ2-2; tentatively, D is TRBD1 or TRBD2 (7 bases each). The CDR3 is 15 amino acids. Germline V CDR1 and CDR2: SNHLY, FYNNEI. V shed 5 bases and J shed 4 bases, with 14 bases lying between them. In nucleotides, the CDR3 is TGTGCCAGCAGTCCAGGGGGAGGGAGCACCGGGGAGCTGTTTTTT. The encoded protein is CASSPGGGSTGELFF.

This clonotype appeared many times. The chain is built from TRBV29-1 and TRBJ2-3, with TRBD2 identical over 9 bases. The CDR3 spans 14 residues. CDR1 and CDR2 from the germline V gene are SQVTM and ANQGSEA. With V trimmed by 7 bases and J by 0 bases, 5 bases remained unmatched. CDR3 residues: CSGASGVSTDTQYF. In DNA, the CDR3 is TGCAGCGGGGCTAGCGGGGTTAGCACAGATACGCAGTATTTT.

This clonotype was seen ten or more times. The chain couples TRBV20-1 to TRBJ2-1; 10 nucleotides align to TRBD2. Unmatched junction bases numbered 11, after V lost 6 bases and J lost 3 bases. CDR3 length: 16 residues. Germline-derived CDR1 and CDR2 are DFQATT and SNEGSKA (reference sequence). The CDR3 protein is CSAEPASGGYYNEQFF. Here the CDR3 DNA reads TGCAGTGCAGAACCGGCTAGCGGGGGCTACTACAATGAGCAGTTCTTC.

This clonotype has ten or more counts. A much bigger clone sits one base away, suggesting this may be a read error. The gene calls are TRBV27 and TRBJ2-1; 7 bases agree with TRBD2. The closer fit of TRBJ2-7 to the DNA end suggests the J call may be wrong. CDR1 MNHEY and CDR2 SMNVEV come from the germline V gene (reference sequence). The CDR3 spans 15 residues. CDR3 sequence: CASSPLAETYNEQYF. The CDR3 DNA reads TGTGCCAGCAGTCCGCTAGCGGAGACCTACAATGAGCAGTACTTC.

This clonotype appeared many times. This chain connects TRBV7-9 to TRBJ2-5, with D possibly being TRBD2 (7 bases). CDR3 length: 14 residues. The V and J ends lost 10 bases and 5 bases respectively, with 20 bases between them. Germline V gene sequence: CDR1 SEHNR, CDR2 FQNEAQ (reference sequence). CDR3 DNA sequence: TGTGCCACCCGACGGGGGGCCGGGGGCGAGACCCAGTACTTC. Residues: CATRRGAGGETQYF.

In the case of this clonotype: A much larger clone differs from this one at a single base, so this may be a read error. The chain links TRBV9 to TRBJ2-1, with D unresolved. Between the trimmed V and J ends, which lost 3 bases and 7 bases, there was a span of 17 bases. The CDR3 contains 15 residues. The germline V gene encodes CDR1 SGDLS and CDR2 YYNGEE. The CDR3 sequence: CASSATNSGWNEQFF. The CDR3, as DNA: TGTGCCAGCAGCGCAACAAACTCAGGCTGGAATGAGCAGTTCTTC.

As to this clonotype: A read error is possible here, since a much larger clone lies one base away. The rearrangement joins TRBV15 to TRBJ1-4, with D hard to call. Germline CDR1 LNHNV, CDR2 YYDKDF (reference sequence). This CDR3 has 14 residues. V lost 1 base, J lost 5 bases, and 8 bases lay in between. CDR3 region: CATSRAGGNEKLFF. CDR3 DNA sequence: TGTGCCACCAGCAGAGCGGGCGGAAATGAAAAACTGTTTTTT.

The chain carries TRBV7-2 and TRBJ1-6; the match to TRBD1 covers 8 bases. Per germline, CDR1 SGHTA and CDR2 FQGNSA. The junction had 6 bases not matched to a gene; V was cut back by 5 bases and J by 9 bases. This CDR3 has 14 residues. CDR3 DNA: TGTGCCAGCAGCACCGGACAGGGTAGTTCACCCCTCCACTTT. Translation gives CASSTGQGSSPLHF.

This sequence joins TRBV29-1 and TRBJ2-5, with D hard to call. This CDR3 spans 14 amino acids. Germline V gene lookup returns CDR1 SQVTM and CDR2 ANQGSEA. V lost 1 base and J lost 4, with 13 bases in between. The CDR3 DNA is TGCAGCGTTGAAGTCGAGGCCAGGCTAGAGACCCAGTACTTC. Protein sequence: CSVEVEARLETQYF. The complete variable domain, with remaining parts taken from reference TRBV29-1 and TRBJ2-5, reads SAVISQKPSRDICQRGTSLTIQCQVDSQVTMMFWYRQQPGQSLTLIATANQGSEATYESGFVIDKFPISRPNLTFSTLTVSNMSPEDSSIYLCSVEVEARLETQYFGPGTRLLVL.

The chain has TRBV6-5 and TRBJ1-5; 9 nucleotides line up with TRBD1. Germline CDR1 is MNHEY and CDR2 is SVGAGI. This CDR3 has 18 residues. The junction had 8 bases not matched to a gene; V was cut back by 2 bases and J by 0 bases. In nucleotides, the CDR3 is TGTGCCAGCAGTTACGCCGATTGGGGACAGGGTAGCAATCAGCCCCAGCATTTT. Its translation is CASSYADWGQGSNQPQHF.

The chain employs TRBV7-6 and TRBJ2-5; 8 bases fit TRBD1. Germline V lookup: CDR1 SGHVS, CDR2 FNYEAQ. The CDR3 runs to 14 residues. Trimming at V came to 3 bases and at J to 11 bases, leaving 11 bases not matched to a gene. The DNA of the CDR3 is TGTGCCAGCAGCTTCAGGGGGCCCTACAATGAACAGTACTTC. It codes for CASSFRGPYNEQYF.

This chain links TRBV10-3 with TRBJ2-5; TRBD2 matches at 8 bases. V gave up 6 bases and J gave up 11 bases; unmatched junction bases: 11. The CDR3 has 13 residues. Looked up from germline, CDR1 is ENHRY and CDR2 is SYGVKD. This CDR3 is CAIRGLGRNEQYF. The CDR3 bases are TGTGCCATCAGGGGACTAGGCCGGAATGAGCAGTACTTC.

This chain links TRBV7-2 with TRBJ2-7, with 9 bases that match TRBD1. CDR3 size: 15 residues. Per germline, CDR1 SGHTA and CDR2 FQGNSA. V shed 4 bases, J shed 4 bases, and the junction held 8 bases outside the gene matches. The DNA for the CDR3 is TGTGCCAGCAGCTCCGGGGGGACAGGGTCTTACGAGCAGTACTTC. Translating gives CASSSGGTGSYEQYF. The full variable domain, its missing parts supplied by reference TRBV7-2 and TRBJ2-7, is GAGVSQSPSNKVTEKGKDVELRCDPISGHTALYWYRQSLGQGLEFLIYFQGNSAPDKSGLPSDRFSAERTGGSVSTLTIQRTQQEDSAVYLCASSSGGTGSYEQYFGPGTRLTVT.

The chain has TRBV30 and TRBJ1-1; D call uncertain. Per germline, CDR1 GTSNPN and CDR2 SVGIG (reference sequence). The CDR3 contains 13 residues. The V end lost 8 bases, the J end lost 3 bases, and 16 bases lay between the germline ends. CDR3 residues: CARSRGADTEAFF. In DNA, the CDR3 is TGTGCCCGCTCACGAGGCGCCGACACTGAAGCTTTCTTT.

The chain combines TRBV20-1 with TRBJ2-7; the D call may be TRBD1 or TRBD2 (5 bases each). CDR1 and CDR2 from the germline V gene are DFQATT and SNEGSKA (reference sequence). The CDR3 is 12 residues long. Trimming left V 6 bases short and J 1 base short, with 10 bases between. CDR3 loop: CSAPGPSYEQYF. Written as DNA, the CDR3 is TGCAGTGCCCCGGGACCTTCCTACGAGCAGTACTTC.

This clonotype turned up a few times. It may be a read error: a sequence one base away is much more abundant. This chain links TRBV5-6 with TRBJ2-7, with D possibly matching TRBD2 (5 bases). This CDR3 comprises 14 residues. CDR1 SGHDT and CDR2 YYEEEE come from the germline V gene. V lost 0 bases and J lost 6, with 13 bases in between. CDR3 bases: TGTGCCAGCAGCTTGGCTCTTGGTGGGAGCGAGCAGTACTTC. Encoded protein: CASSLALGGSEQYF.

Points on this clonotype: This may arise from a read error, as a much more abundant clone is one base away. The chain has TRBV7-8 and TRBJ2-7, with 7 bases that match TRBD1. CDR3 length: 16 amino acids. V lost 2 bases, J lost 0 bases, and 7 bases stayed unmatched. The V gene's germline CDR1 is SGHVS and CDR2 FQNEAQ. The CDR3 region has the DNA TGTGCCAGCAGCTTAAGGGGGACAGTCAGCTCCTACGAGCAGTACTTC. Its protein is CASSLRGTVSSYEQYF.

The sample holds a few counts of this clonotype. A much larger clone lies one base from this, so it may be a read error. The rearrangement uses TRBV5-1 and TRBJ2-7, with D perhaps TRBD1 (5 bases). The CDR3 spans 15 residues. Germline loops: CDR1 SGHRS, CDR2 YFSETQ. CDR3 nucleotide sequence: TGCGCCAGCAGCTTGCGGCAGGGTTTCTCCTACGAGCGGTACTTC. It codes for CASSLRQGFSYERYF.

On this clonotype itself: This sequence may be a read error, since a much larger clone differs from it by one base. The V and J genes are TRBV29-1 and TRBJ1-4; 9 bases are a match to TRBD1. This CDR3 region has 13 residues. V was pared by 7 bases and J by 13 bases, with 13 bases of the junction left unmatched. Germline values: CDR1 SQVTM, CDR2 ANQGSEA. The CDR3 region has the DNA TGCAGCGCTCGGACAGGGGATGGTGGAATACTGTTTTTT. Encoded protein: CSARTGDGGILFF. The whole variable domain, remainder taken from reference TRBV29-1 and TRBJ1-4, is SAVISQKPSRDICQRGTSLTIQCQVDSQVTMMFWYRQQPGQSLTLIATANQGSEATYESGFVIDKFPISRPNLTFSTLTVSNMSPEDSSIYLCSARTGDGGILFFGSGTQLSVL.

The genes are TRBV12-3 or TRBV12-4 and TRBJ1-6, with no clear D. There are 14 residues in the CDR3. Trimming left V 7 bases short and J 7 bases short, with 14 bases between. The CDR3 DNA is TGTGCCAGCACCGCGGGCCTTCAAAATTCACCCCTCCACTTT. It codes for CASTAGLQNSPLHF.

The table lists this clonotype with many counts. The V gene is TRBV20-1, the J gene TRBJ2-5; TRBD1 might be the D (5 bases). The CDR3 runs 14 residues. Per germline, CDR1 DFQATT and CDR2 SNEGSKA (reference sequence). V shed 3 bases and J shed 5 bases, with 16 bases lying between them. CDR3 in amino acids: CSARSPGSRETQYF. CDR3 coding DNA: TGCAGTGCTAGGTCCCCAGGGTCTCGGGAGACCCAGTACTTC.

This clonotype was found many times. This chain uses TRBV5-6 with TRBJ1-1, with TRBD1 matching over 7 bases. V lost 7 bases and J lost 5; bases outside the gene matches: 8. Germline V CDR1 and CDR2: SGHDT, YYEEEE. The CDR3 totals 13 residues. Written as DNA, the CDR3 is TGTGCCAGCCGCCCGACAGGGAGGACTGAAGCTTTCTTT. This encodes CASRPTGRTEAFF.

Only one count was recorded for this clonotype. V and J are TRBV12-3 or TRBV12-4 and TRBJ2-7; TRBD1 might be the D (6 bases). This CDR3 comprises 15 residues. V shed 6 bases and J shed 1 base, with 16 bases lying between them. CDR3 bases: TGTGCCAGCAGCCCCGAGGACAGCGCTTCCTACGAGCAGTACTTC. Translating it yields CASSPEDSASYEQYF.

This clonotype was counted at least ten times. The CDR3: CAFAKEYNSPLHF. For the CDR3, the DNA is TGTGCCTTCGCGAAGGAGTATAATTCACCCCTCCACTTT. V is TRBV30 and J is TRBJ1-6; no definite D call. V shed 7 bases and J shed 4 bases, with 11 bases lying between them. CDR3 length: 13 amino acids. Germline CDR1 reads GTSNPN; CDR2 reads SVGIG (reference sequence).